These 12 T cell receptor beta chains share one sample of origin, sequenced in a study of somatic mutations in cytotoxic T cells in rheumatoid arthritis. The repertoire was sequenced with immunoSEQ multiplex PCR; TCRdb's copy has only in-frame clones and lacks some. The sample contains tens of thousands of clones, 82% of which appear only once. Sequences were obtained from CD8+ T cells sorted from blood. The receptors stem from an adult with rheumatoid arthritis.

The J gene is TRBJ1-2, the V gene TRBV28; maybe TRBD1 (6 bases). With 6 bases removed from V and 8 bases from J, the gap between germline ends came to 16 bases. The CDR3 has 13 amino acids. Looked up from germline, CDR1 is MDHEN and CDR2 is SYDVKM. The CDR3 reads CASSPLGGEGYTF. CDR3 DNA: TGTGCCAGCAGCCCTCTTGGGGGCGAAGGCTACACCTTC.

The chain employs TRBV19 and TRBJ2-3, with TRBD1 matching over 11 bases. This CDR3 spans 16 amino acids. Trimming took 7 bases from V and 4 from J; bases not matched to a gene: 10. Germline V gives CDR1 LNHDA, CDR2 SQIVND (reference sequence). The CDR3, as DNA: TGTGCCAGTAACAGCGGGACAGGGGGTAGGGCAGATACGCAGTATTTT. Residues: CASNSGTGGRADTQYF.

This rearrangement joins TRBV5-1 to TRBJ1-1; 9 nucleotides match TRBD1. This CDR3 has 15 residues. V lost 4 bases, J lost 6 bases, and 10 bases stayed unmatched. Germline-derived CDR1 and CDR2 are SGHRS and YFSETQ. CDR3 nucleotides: TGCGCCAGCAGCCTATATGGACAGGGGACCGCTGAAGCTTTCTTT. Its translation is CASSLYGQGTAEAFF.

This rearrangement joins TRBV6-6 to TRBJ1-1; no clear D. Germline CDR1 reads MNHNY; CDR2 reads SVGAGI (reference sequence). CDR3 length equals 12 residues. Trimming left V 6 bases short and J 5 bases short, with 10 bases between. The CDR3 region has the DNA TGTGCCAGCAGCCCAGGCGGGACTGAAGCTTTCTTT. The encoded protein is CASSPGGTEAFF.

The chain combines TRBV28 with TRBJ2-1; D is ambiguous. This CDR3 spans 14 amino acids. In germline, CDR1 is MDHEN, CDR2 SYDVKM. The V end was cut by 6 bases, the J end by 4 bases, with 13 bases between. The CDR3 spells CASSPWGLYNEQFF. CDR3 nucleotide sequence: TGTGCCAGCAGCCCATGGGGTCTTTACAATGAGCAGTTCTTC.

As DNA, the CDR3 is TGTGCCAGCAGTTTAGGGACAGGGATAAACGAGCAGTACTTC. Amino acid sequence: CASSLGTGINEQYF. The chain is built from TRBV27 and TRBJ2-7; 9 nucleotides align to TRBD1. Per germline, CDR1 MNHEY and CDR2 SMNVEV (reference sequence). J was trimmed by 5 bases and V by 2 bases; bases with no gene match: 4. CDR3 length: 14 residues.

The rearrangement uses TRBV10-2 and TRBJ2-5, with D maybe TRBD2 (5 bases). Germline loops: CDR1 WSHSY, CDR2 SAAADI. The CDR3 contains 13 residues. V lost 6 bases and J 4 bases, leaving 12 bases between the germline ends. This CDR3 is CASRIPEGETQYF. The CDR3 bases are TGCGCCAGCAGAATTCCAGAGGGAGAGACCCAGTACTTC.

This clone has a handful of counts. V usage is TRBV10-3 and J usage is TRBJ2-6, with unresolved D. Trimming left V 10 bases short and J 0 bases short, with 10 bases between. There are 14 residues in the CDR3. Per germline, CDR1 ENHRY and CDR2 SYGVKD. CDR3 region: CATDSNSGANVLTF. In nucleotides, the CDR3 is TGTGCCACGGATTCCAACTCTGGGGCCAACGTCCTGACTTTC.

The chain combines TRBV5-1 with TRBJ2-3, with 9 bases that match TRBD1. The J segment lost 2 bases and the V segment lost 2 bases, leaving 9 bases of the junction unmatched. The germline CDR1 and CDR2 sequences are SGHRS and YFSETQ. CDR3 length: 17 residues. The CDR3 sequence: CASSLAPGQGFTDTQYF. CDR3 bases: TGCGCCAGCAGCTTAGCACCGGGACAGGGTTTCACAGATACGCAGTATTTT.

The V gene is TRBV6-5, the J gene TRBJ2-1; TRBD2 matches 8 bases. CDR1 and CDR2 from the germline V gene are MNHEY and SVGAGI. The CDR3 loop spans 13 amino acids. V lost 4 bases and J lost 10; bases outside the gene matches: 6. The CDR3 region is CASSFTSGGEQFF. The CDR3 DNA reads as TGTGCCAGCAGTTTCACAAGCGGGGGAGAGCAGTTCTTC.

V is TRBV4-1 and J is TRBJ1-1; D gene ambiguous. Germline CDR1 is MGHRA and CDR2 is YSYEKL. The ends were cut back, 4 bases at V and 0 bases at J, with 12 bases in the middle. This CDR3 region has 15 residues. The CDR3 protein is CASSLSGGLNTEAFF. The CDR3 coding sequence is TGCGCCAGCAGCCTCTCGGGCGGGCTGAACACTGAAGCTTTCTTT.

The chain recombines TRBV13 with TRBJ1-5, with a possible D match to TRBD1 (5 bases). The germline V and J ends were trimmed by 2 bases and 8 bases, with 10 bases remaining between them. Germline CDR1 PRHDT, CDR2 FYEKMQ (reference sequence). CDR3 size: 13 residues. The CDR3 here is CASSLKGGEPQHF. The CDR3 DNA reads TGTGCCAGCAGCTTAAAAGGAGGGGAGCCCCAGCATTTT. Together with reference TRBV13 and TRBJ1-5, the CDR3 gives the full variable domain: AAGVIQSPRHLIKEKRETATLKCYPIPRHDTVYWYQQGPGQDPQFLISFYEKMQSDKGSIPDRFSAQQFSDYHSELNMSSLELGDSALYFCASSLKGGEPQHFGDGTRLSIL.